The sequence of this T cell receptor beta chain was determined in a study of T cell responses to AZD1222 COVID-19 vaccine. The table came from immunoSEQ multiplex PCR; TCRdb's copy has only in-frame clones and leaves some out. Altogether about 160,000 clones are present, approximately 94% being singletons, with the ten largest covering roughly 1.3%. From germline, CDR1 is SEHNR and CDR2 FQNEAQ (reference sequence). The V and J ends lost 5 bases and 2 bases respectively, with 21 bases between them. The CDR3 has 17 residues. This sequence originates from an adult in good health. Material: peripheral blood, obtained on day 0 of AZD1222 vaccination. The genes are TRBV7-9 and TRBJ1-2; D remains unclear. CDR3 bases: TGTGCCAGCAGCCCTCGGGCCCTGGAACCCTCCAACTATGGCTACACCTTC. The encoded protein is CASSPRALEPSNYGYTF.